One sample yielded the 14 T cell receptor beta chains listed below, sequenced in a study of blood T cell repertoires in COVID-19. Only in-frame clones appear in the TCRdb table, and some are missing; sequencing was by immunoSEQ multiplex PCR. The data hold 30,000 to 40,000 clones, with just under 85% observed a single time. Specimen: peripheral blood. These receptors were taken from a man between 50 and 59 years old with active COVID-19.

CDR3 protein: CASSSRLAGHNEQFF. CDR3 nucleotides: TGTGCCAGCAGTTCGAGACTAGCGGGGCACAATGAGCAGTTCTTC. The chain uses TRBV6-2 or TRBV6-3 and TRBJ2-1; TRBD2 matches at 11 bases. The germline V gene encodes CDR1 MNHEY and CDR2 SVGEGT. The CDR3 runs to 15 residues. J gave up 5 bases and V 4 bases, and 4 bases lay outside the gene matches.

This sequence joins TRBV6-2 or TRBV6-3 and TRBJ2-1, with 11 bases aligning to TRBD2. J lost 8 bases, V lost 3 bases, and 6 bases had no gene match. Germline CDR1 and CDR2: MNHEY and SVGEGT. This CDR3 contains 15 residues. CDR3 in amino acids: CASSYSGGALDEQFF. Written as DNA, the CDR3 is TGTGCCAGCAGTTATAGCGGGGGGGCCTTGGATGAGCAGTTCTTC.

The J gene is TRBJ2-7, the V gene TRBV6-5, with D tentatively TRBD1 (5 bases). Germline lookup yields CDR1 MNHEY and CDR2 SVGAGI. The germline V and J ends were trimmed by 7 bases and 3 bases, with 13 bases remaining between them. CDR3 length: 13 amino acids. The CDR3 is CASTPATVYEQYF. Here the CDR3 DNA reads TGTGCCAGCACTCCCGCGACAGTCTACGAGCAGTACTTC.

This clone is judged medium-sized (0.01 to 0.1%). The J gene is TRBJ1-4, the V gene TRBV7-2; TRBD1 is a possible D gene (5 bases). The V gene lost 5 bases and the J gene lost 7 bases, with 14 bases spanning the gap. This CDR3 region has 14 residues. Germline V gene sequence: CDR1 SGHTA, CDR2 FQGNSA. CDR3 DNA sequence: TGTGCCAGCAGCCCCTCGTGGGGGGGTGAAAAACTGTTTTTT. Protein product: CASSPSWGGEKLFF.

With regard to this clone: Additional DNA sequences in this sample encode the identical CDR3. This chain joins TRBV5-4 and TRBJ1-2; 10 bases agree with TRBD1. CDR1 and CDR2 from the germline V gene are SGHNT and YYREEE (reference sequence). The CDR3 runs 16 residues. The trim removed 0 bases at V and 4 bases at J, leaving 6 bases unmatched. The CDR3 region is CASSLGRGQGSYGYTF. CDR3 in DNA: TGTGCCAGCAGCTTGGGCAGGGGACAGGGGAGCTATGGCTACACCTTC. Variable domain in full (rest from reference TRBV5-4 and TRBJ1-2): ETGVTQSPTHLIKTRGQQVTLRCSSQSGHNTVSWYQQALGQGPQFIFQYYREEENGRGNFPPRFSGLQFPNYSSELNVNALELDDSALYLCASSLGRGQGSYGYTFGSGTRLTVV.

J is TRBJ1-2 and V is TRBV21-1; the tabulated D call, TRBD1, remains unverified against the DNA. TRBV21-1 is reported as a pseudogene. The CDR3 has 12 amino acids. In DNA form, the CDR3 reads TGTGCCAGCACCCCGGGACAGATTGGCTACACCTTC. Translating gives CASTPGQIGYTF.

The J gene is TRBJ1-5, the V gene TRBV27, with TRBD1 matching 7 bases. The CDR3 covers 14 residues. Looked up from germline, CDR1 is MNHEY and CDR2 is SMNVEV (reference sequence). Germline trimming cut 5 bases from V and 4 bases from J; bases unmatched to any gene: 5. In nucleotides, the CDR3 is TGTGCCAGCAGTCAAGGGGACAGAAATCAGCCCCAGCATTTT. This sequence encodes CASSQGDRNQPQHF.

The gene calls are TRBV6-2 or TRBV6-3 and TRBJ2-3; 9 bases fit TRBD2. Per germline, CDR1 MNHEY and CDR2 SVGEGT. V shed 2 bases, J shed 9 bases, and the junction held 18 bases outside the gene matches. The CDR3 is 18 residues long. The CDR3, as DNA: TGTGCCAGCAGTTACCCAAAAGGAGAGCGGGGGGCGGCTGGGACGCAGTATTTT. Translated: CASSYPKGERGAAGTQYF.

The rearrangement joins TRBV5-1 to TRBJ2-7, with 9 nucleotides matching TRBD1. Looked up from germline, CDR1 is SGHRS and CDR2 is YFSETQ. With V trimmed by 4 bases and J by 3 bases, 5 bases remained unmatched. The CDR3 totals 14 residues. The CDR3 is CASSPRDRVYEQYF. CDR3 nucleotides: TGCGCCAGCAGCCCCCGGGACAGGGTCTACGAGCAGTACTTC. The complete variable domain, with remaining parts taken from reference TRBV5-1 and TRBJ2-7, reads KAGVTQTPRYLIKTRGQQVTLSCSPISGHRSVSWYQQTPGQGLQFLFEYFSETQRNKGNFPGRFSGRQFSNSRSEMNVSTLELGDSALYLCASSPRDRVYEQYFGPGTRLTVT.

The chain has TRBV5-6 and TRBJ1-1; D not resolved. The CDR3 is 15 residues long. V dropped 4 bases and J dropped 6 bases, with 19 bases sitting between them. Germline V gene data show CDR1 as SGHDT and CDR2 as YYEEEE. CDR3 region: CASSQEGGLLAEAFF. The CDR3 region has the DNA TGTGCCAGCAGCCAAGAGGGCGGTCTTCTGGCTGAAGCTTTCTTT. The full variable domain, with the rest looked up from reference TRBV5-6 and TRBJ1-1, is DAGVTQSPTHLIKTRGQQVTLRCSPKSGHDTVSWYQQALGQGPQFIFQYYEEEERQRGNFPDRFSGHQFPNYSSELNVNALLLGDSALYLCASSQEGGLLAEAFFGQGTRLTVV.

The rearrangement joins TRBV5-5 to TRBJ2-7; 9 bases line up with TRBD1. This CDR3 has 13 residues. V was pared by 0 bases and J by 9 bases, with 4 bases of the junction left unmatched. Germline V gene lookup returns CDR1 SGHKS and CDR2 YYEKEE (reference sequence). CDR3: CASSLAQGAGQYF. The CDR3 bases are TGTGCCAGCAGCTTGGCACAGGGGGCAGGGCAGTACTTC. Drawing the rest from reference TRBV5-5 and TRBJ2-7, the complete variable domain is DAGVTQSPTHLIKTRGQQVTLRCSPISGHKSVSWYQQVLGQGPQFIFQYYEKEERGRGNFPDRFSARQFPNYSSELNVNALLLGDSALYLCASSLAQGAGQYFGPGTRLTVT.

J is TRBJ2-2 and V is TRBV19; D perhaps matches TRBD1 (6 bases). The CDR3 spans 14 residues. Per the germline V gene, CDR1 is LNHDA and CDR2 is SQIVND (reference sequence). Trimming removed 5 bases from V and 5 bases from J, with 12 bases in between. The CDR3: CASSVYRDTGELFF. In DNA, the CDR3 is TGTGCCAGTAGTGTTTACAGGGATACCGGGGAGCTGTTTTTT.

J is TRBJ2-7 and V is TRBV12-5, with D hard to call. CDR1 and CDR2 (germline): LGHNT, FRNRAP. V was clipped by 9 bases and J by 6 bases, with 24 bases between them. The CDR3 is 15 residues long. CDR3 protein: CARISSNRSLREQYF. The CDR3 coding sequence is TGTGCTAGGATCTCATCAAATAGGTCACTACGCGAGCAGTACTTC. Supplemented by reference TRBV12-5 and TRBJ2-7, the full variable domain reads DARVTQTPRHKVTEMGQEVTMRCQPILGHNTVFWYRQTMMQGLELLAYFRNRAPLDDSGMPKDRFSAEMPDATLATLKIQPSEPRDSAVYFCARISSNRSLREQYFGPGTRLTVT.

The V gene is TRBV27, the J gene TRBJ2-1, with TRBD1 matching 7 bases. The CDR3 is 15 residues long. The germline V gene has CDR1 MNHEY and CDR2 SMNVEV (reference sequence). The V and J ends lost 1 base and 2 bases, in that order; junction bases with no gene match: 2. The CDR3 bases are TGTGCCAGCAGTTTATATCAGGGGGCCTACAATGAGCAGTTCTTC. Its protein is CASSLYQGAYNEQFF.